A single sample gave rise to the 21 T cell receptor beta chains below, sequenced in a study of T cells in localized non-small cell lung cancer. Repertoires were generated with immunoSEQ multiplex PCR, while TCRdb's copy carries only in-frame clones and drops some. The table includes 40,000 to 65,000 clones, approximately 86% detected once. Sequencing was performed on PBMCs, taken before any cancer treatment. These receptors all come from a female donor with stage II lung adenocarcinoma.

The V gene is TRBV6-5, the J gene TRBJ2-2; D unresolved. The CDR3 has 14 amino acids. CDR1 is MNHEY and CDR2 is SVGAGI in the germline V gene. Between the trimmed V and J ends, which lost 0 bases and 1 base, there was a span of 3 bases. The CDR3 loop reads CASSYSRNTGELFF. In nucleotides, the CDR3 is TGTGCCAGCAGTTACTCCCGGAACACCGGGGAGCTGTTTTTT.

The chain links TRBV18 to TRBJ1-1, with D unclear. The V gene's germline CDR1 is KGHSH and CDR2 LQKENI. Trimming took 2 bases from V and 1 from J, leaving 2 bases between them. This CDR3 contains 12 residues. CDR3 loop: CASSPSNTEAFF. CDR3 DNA sequence: TGTGCCAGCTCACCATCGAACACTGAAGCTTTCTTT.

The chain recombines TRBV6-6 with TRBJ1-2; 8 nucleotides match TRBD1. This CDR3 is built from 14 residues. Per germline, CDR1 MNHNY and CDR2 SVGAGI (reference sequence). Germline trimming cut 6 bases from V and 1 base from J; bases unmatched to any gene: 4. The CDR3 here is CASSDRGSNYGYTF. The CDR3 DNA reads TGTGCCAGCAGCGACAGGGGAAGTAACTATGGCTACACCTTC.

V gene TRBV29-1 combines with J gene TRBJ2-3; no firm D call. The CDR3 runs 12 residues. The germline V gene has CDR1 SQVTM and CDR2 ANQGSEA. Deletions cut 2 bases from V and 2 bases from J, with 5 bases between. The CDR3 bases are TGCAGCGTTGAAACAGACACAGATACGCAGTATTTT. It specifies CSVETDTDTQYF.

The chain links TRBV25-1 to TRBJ2-2; D may correspond to TRBD1 or TRBD2 (5 bases each). The CDR3 consists of 15 residues. Germline V gene lookup returns CDR1 MGHDK and CDR2 SYGVNS. Trimming left V 2 bases short and J 4 bases short, with 11 bases between. The CDR3 bases are TGTGCCAGCAGTGAAGGGACGGGGCCCACCGGGGAGCTGTTTTTT. Amino acids: CASSEGTGPTGELFF.

This chain uses TRBV5-1 with TRBJ2-3; D may be TRBD1 (6 bases). Trimming stripped 2 bases from V and 0 bases from J, with 16 bases between. Germline V lookup: CDR1 SGHRS, CDR2 YFSETQ. The CDR3 has 17 residues. CDR3 region: CASSFRLVGQSTDTQYF. CDR3 DNA: TGCGCCAGCAGCTTCCGACTCGTCGGACAGAGCACAGATACGCAGTATTTT.

The chain employs TRBV27 and TRBJ2-7, with TRBD2 identical over 11 bases. Germline CDR1 and CDR2: MNHEY and SMNVEV (reference sequence). The J segment lost 3 bases and the V segment lost 6 bases, leaving 7 bases of the junction unmatched. CDR3 length: 15 residues. The CDR3 coding sequence is TGTGCCAGCAGAGTAGCGGGGGGGCTATACTACGAGCAGTACTTC. It specifies CASRVAGGLYYEQYF.

This clone was detected once. V gene TRBV10-2 combines with J gene TRBJ2-3; a weak D match, TRBD1 (6 bases). Trimming stripped 5 bases from V and 8 bases from J, with 20 bases between. Germline CDR1 reads WSHSY; CDR2 reads SAAADI. The CDR3 loop spans 15 amino acids. CDR3 nucleotide sequence: TGCGCCAGCAGTCCCCCGGGTGGGGGCGCCGGTACGCAGTATTTT. Its translation: CASSPPGGGAGTQYF.

The genes are TRBV2 and TRBJ2-1, with 12 bases that match TRBD2. Germline V lookup: CDR1 SNHLY, CDR2 FYNNEI. Trimming removed 6 bases from V and 7 bases from J; junction bases left unmatched: 10. The CDR3 sequence is 16 residues long. The CDR3 here is CASRDSLAGGPNEQFF. The CDR3 bases are TGTGCCAGCAGGGACTCCCTAGCGGGGGGGCCGAATGAGCAGTTCTTC. The whole variable domain, filled in from reference TRBV2 and TRBJ2-1, reads EPEVTQTPSHQVTQMGQEVILRCVPISNHLYFYWYRQILGQKVEFLVSFYNNEISEKSEIFDDQFSVERPDGSNFTLKIRSTKLEDSAMYFCASRDSLAGGPNEQFFGPGTRLTVL.

The chain joins TRBV4-1 to TRBJ1-3; D gene unclear. The CDR3 contains 15 residues. The V end was cut by 1 base, the J end by 0 bases, with 7 bases between. CDR1 MGHRA and CDR2 YSYEKL come from the germline V gene. DNA for the CDR3: TGCGCCAGCAGCCAAGGGACGGGCTCTGGAAACACCATATATTTT. Translation gives CASSQGTGSGNTIYF.

The V and J genes are TRBV30 and TRBJ2-3, with 9 nucleotides matching TRBD2. This CDR3 region has 17 residues. After removal of 4 bases from V and 2 bases from J, the junction contained 13 bases not matched to a gene. Germline CDR1 GTSNPN, CDR2 SVGIG (reference sequence). CDR3 bases: TGTGCCTGGATGAGAGGGTGGCTAGCGGGGAACACAGATACGCAGTATTTT. This sequence encodes CAWMRGWLAGNTDTQYF.

CDR3 coding DNA: TGTGCCAGTAGTATTTCCAGCCTGAACACTGAAGCTTTCTTT. This gives the protein CASSISSLNTEAFF. The chain recombines TRBV19 with TRBJ1-1; D call uncertain. Germline V gives CDR1 LNHDA, CDR2 SQIVND (reference sequence). The CDR3 spans 14 residues. V gave up 3 bases and J gave up 0 bases, with 8 bases separating them.

The V call is TRBV7-9, the J call TRBJ1-2, with 8 bases aligning to TRBD1. This CDR3 has 16 amino acids. The germline V gene has CDR1 SEHNR and CDR2 FQNEAQ (reference sequence). The trim removed 6 bases at V and 4 bases at J, leaving 13 bases unmatched. CDR3 DNA: TGTGCCAGCAGACATGATGACAGGGGCACTATCTATGGCTACACCTTC. The encoded protein is CASRHDDRGTIYGYTF.

This chain uses TRBV9 with TRBJ2-7, with D tentatively TRBD1 (6 bases). CDR1 is SGDLS, CDR2 YYNGEE, per germline. The CDR3 is 15 residues long. Trimming removed 5 bases from V and 1 base from J, with 16 bases in between. CDR3 nucleotides: TGTGCCAGCAGTGGGGAGCAGGGGCCTTCCTACGAGCAGTACTTC. It encodes CASSGEQGPSYEQYF.

The chain is built from TRBV9 and TRBJ2-1, with 10 bases that match TRBD2. This CDR3 is 15 amino acids long. From germline, CDR1 is SGDLS and CDR2 YYNGEE. The junction had 3 bases not matched to a gene; V was cut back by 4 bases and J by 2 bases. CDR3 in amino acids: CASSITSGAYNEQFF. The CDR3 nucleotides are TGTGCCAGCAGCATTACTAGCGGGGCCTACAATGAGCAGTTCTTC.

There are a few counts of this clone. J is TRBJ1-6 and V is TRBV5-1, with 9 bases that match TRBD1. Germline assignment: CDR1 SGHRS and CDR2 YFSETQ. V was clipped by 7 bases and J by 11 bases; unmatched bases: 7. CDR3 length: 13 amino acids. CDR3 sequence reads: CASGGTGLAPLHF. For the CDR3, the DNA is TGCGCCAGCGGTGGGACAGGGCTCGCACCCCTCCACTTT.

The chain combines TRBV2 with TRBJ2-7; D gene uncertain. Germline V CDR1 and CDR2: SNHLY, FYNNEI. The CDR3 consists of 13 residues. Deletions cut 7 bases from V and 6 bases from J, with 16 bases between. CDR3 region: CASIATLAGEQYF. CDR3 nucleotide sequence: TGTGCCAGCATCGCCACTTTAGCCGGCGAGCAGTACTTC.

There are a few counts of this clone. This chain uses TRBV27 with TRBJ2-1, with 14 bases fitting TRBD2. This CDR3 has 16 residues. Germline V CDR1 and CDR2: MNHEY, SMNVEV (reference sequence). V shed 5 bases and J 7 bases; nucleotides not matched to a gene: 7. The CDR3: CASSRRTSGGMNEQFF. CDR3 DNA sequence: TGTGCCAGCAGTCGTCGGACTAGCGGGGGGATGAATGAGCAGTTCTTC.

The genes are TRBV5-6 and TRBJ1-1, with D perhaps matching TRBD1 (5 bases). The germline CDR1 and CDR2 sequences are SGHDT and YYEEEE. This CDR3 spans 16 amino acids. Deletions cut 3 bases from V and 4 bases from J, with 19 bases between. The chain's CDR3 is CASSWGTLKASTEAFF. CDR3 in DNA: TGTGCCAGCAGCTGGGGGACGCTCAAGGCAAGCACTGAAGCTTTCTTT.

The J gene is TRBJ2-1, the V gene TRBV5-6; D is undetermined. The germline V gene encodes CDR1 SGHDT and CDR2 YYEEEE. The CDR3 length is 15 residues. V was cut by 4 bases and J by 3 bases, with 14 bases left in between. CDR3 DNA: TGTGCCAGCAGCCGGAGACTGGAGAGCTACAATGAGCAGTTCTTC. Translating it yields CASSRRLESYNEQFF.

The genes are TRBV18 and TRBJ1-5; TRBD1 agrees at 7 bases. Germline V lookup: CDR1 KGHSH, CDR2 LQKENI. The trim removed 3 bases at V and 4 bases at J, leaving 0 bases unmatched. This CDR3 has 13 residues. In nucleotides, the CDR3 is TGTGCCAGCTCACCGGGACAGAATCAGCCCCAGCATTTT. Amino acid sequence: CASSPGQNQPQHF. Drawing the rest from reference TRBV18 and TRBJ1-5, the complete variable domain is NAGVMQNPRHLVRRRGQEARLRCSPMKGHSHVYWYRQLPEEGLKFMVYLQKENIIDESGMPKERFSAEFPKEGPSILRIQQVVRGDSAAYFCASSPGQNQPQHFGDGTRLSIL.